This T cell receptor (beta chain) was obtained from a study of T cells in Graves' hyperthyroidism and ophthalmopathy (dated by TCRdb to between 2017 and 2020). The study in broad terms: Peripheral blood was collected at initial diagnosis, before any treatment. The study also compared thyroid tissue and blood T-cell repertoires from over 5 Graves' hyperthyroidism patients. The approximately 97 discovery patients were randomly divided into training and test sets at a 7:3 ratio. According to the paper, TCR Vbeta CDR3 sequencing was carried out on roughly 130 peripheral blood samples, which came from some 41 ophthalmopathy, fewer than 80 hyperthyroidism and about 17 progressor patients. To identify distinguishing TCR V-J signatures, a discovery cohort of about 100 patients was used, comprising some 45 with Graves' ophthalmopathy and 57 with stable Graves' hyperthyroidism. Prospective prediction of ophthalmopathy was tested in an independent validation cohort consisting of some 19 hyperthyroidism patients and approximately 16 patients who later progressed to ophthalmopathy. Once sampling was done, hyperthyroidism patients were given methimazole at a starting dose of 30 mg daily, whereas ophthalmopathy patients were given high-dose intravenous methylprednisolone. Points the paper makes about the study in general: Ophthalmopathy was separated from stable hyperthyroidism by a 13 V-J signature model, with about 86% sensitivity and about 81% specificity obtained in cross-validation and 80%/75% obtained in testing. During validation, the model predicted progression to ophthalmopathy a median of roughly six months ahead of onset, with almost 71% sensitivity and around 72% specificity. Blood samples also contained most of the expanded thyroid clonotypes (frequency above 0.001), which suggests that blood repertoires may reflect thyroid immune responses. No statistical method was used to set the sample size in advance, and investigators knew the group allocation.

V lost 5 bases and J lost 7 bases; the stretch between them is 14 bases long. The CDR3, cysteine through phenylalanine, is 13 amino acids long. The retained sequence is limited to the CDR3, 39 bases, with the frame set at the first base. Amplification of TCR beta CDR3 regions was carried out from RNA transcripts. A first-round RT-PCR of the TCR CDR3 used the HTBI primer set with the Qiagen OneStep RT-PCR kit. The libraries were constructed in a second round of multiplex PCR and then size-selected and purified. Paired-end sequencing of the libraries was performed with 100 bp reads on an Illumina HiSeq2000. On the authors' methods: SOAPnuke was used to process the raw data, throwing out any read that contained adapters or uncalled bases, had a mean Phred below 15, or lacked an exact constant-primer or identifier match. High-quality paired reads were merged with COPE v1.2.5, and unique nucleotide sequences were defined as clonotypes. MiTCR v1.1 was used to align clonotypes to the IMGT TRBV, TRBD and TRBJ reference segments. The analysis included only V-J combinations with a frequency above 0.0001, which together covered roughly 99% of the repertoires. The TCS score was defined as the ratio of F50 (clonal expansion) to E x V (chaos), calculated using BLOSUM62-based TCRdist between CDR3 peptides within each V-J. Welch's t-statistics and random forest reduced some 510 V-J features to under 15, which were used in a naive Bayes classifier (R e1071). TCRdb ran its own pipeline on the public reads, namely fastp trimming at Q25 and MiXCR clone calling, and kept in-frame beta chains. Each CDR3 protein gets just one entry, which takes the most common genes and DNA from the rows behind it. The V and J calls follow TCRdb's processing rather than the paper's. The sample yields around 580,000 distinct CDR3 sequences; approximately 16% were counted once. Of the sample, roughly 18% is held by the ten largest clones.

Of note for this clonotype: The specificity of this receptor is unknown. Base qualities are missing; no much larger clone stands one base away.

Stable Graves' hyperthyroidism was defined as no progression to ophthalmopathy during 18 months of follow-up. Hyperthyroidism patients were aged 18 to 65 years and newly diagnosed, with disease duration of less than 2 months. Exclusion was applied to patients with uncontrolled infections, other autoimmune diseases, pregnancy or lactation. Diagnoses were based on clinical symptoms, serum thyroxine and TRAb, thyroid ultrasound and orbital computed tomography. PBMCs were isolated from around 10 ml of fresh peripheral blood by Ficoll-Paque density gradient centrifugation. Total RNA was extracted using Trizol reagent, and RNA quality was assessed on an Agilent 2100 Bioanalyzer.

Sequencing was done on a sample of blood. The chain couples TRBV12-3 or TRBV12-4 to TRBJ1-1, and perhaps TRBD1 as D gene, on 6 matching bases. The TCR originated in a woman younger than 35 with Graves' hyperthyroidism. The CDR3 has the sequence CASSASGANEAFF. The nucleotide sequence is given as TGTGCCAGCAGTGCCTCAGGGGCCAATGAAGCTTTCTTT.